The rows below give T cell receptor beta chains drawn from one sample of a study of early T cells in non-severe SARS-CoV-2 infection. MiXCR, applied by TCRdb to the 5' RACE reads, yields one record per CDR3 protein. The sample records tens of thousands of distinct CDR3 sequences, approximately 12% being singletons. Sequences were obtained from whole blood. These receptors were taken from an adult who was a healthcare worker with PCR-confirmed SARS-CoV-2 infection or an uninfected control (not recorded which). Each CDR3 is given with its conserved first and last residue. Part of the rows lack a size; the others show once, few, many or a class for expanded clones.

v_call	clone_size	j_call	cdr3_aa
TRBV9	many	TRBJ2-3	CASSVGSSGVIGTDTQYF
TRBV5-1	-	TRBJ2-7	CASSLDYGTHYEQYF
TRBV29-1	-	TRBJ1-4	CSVGDRATNEKLFF
TRBV12-3/TRBV12-4	many	TRBJ2-7	CASSLGGTGDPYEQYF
TRBV12-5	-	TRBJ2-6	CASVPQGFGANVLTF
TRBV5-4	many	TRBJ2-6	CASSSRSSGANVLTF
TRBV20-1	many	TRBJ1-1	CSASKGGWRMNTEAFF
TRBV5-1	-	TRBJ2-5	CASRQGQEETQYF
TRBV7-6	many	TRBJ1-4	CASSPRRKGKLFF
TRBV4-2	many	TRBJ2-5	CASSQGTSEETQYF
TRBV28	-	TRBJ1-6	CASSRGTAPLHF
TRBV6-5	many	TRBJ2-7	CASSYRGEAYEQHF
TRBV5-1	many	TRBJ2-7	CASSLGTGLITYEQYF
TRBV5-1	many	TRBJ2-5	CATREGYQETQYF
TRBV29-1	many	TRBJ1-1	CSVVDRMNTEAFF
TRBV10-1	few	TRBJ1-5	CASSEGTQGGYQPQHF
TRBV29-1	-	TRBJ1-2	CSGADSYGYTF
TRBV11-2	many	TRBJ2-5	CASSFRSLRDMKETQYF
TRBV7-9	many	TRBJ2-5	CASSLKEGETQYF
TRBV20-1	many	TRBJ2-1	CSARMRRNTYNEQFF
TRBV28	-	TRBJ1-1	CASSFRSGEAFF
TRBV27	many	TRBJ2-7	CASSSRQGTEQYF
TRBV28	many	TRBJ2-1	CASSFPGQGNNEQFF
TRBV19	many	TRBJ2-4	CASSPGLQATLAGGDIQYF
TRBV11-2	many	TRBJ2-7	CASSFQGSDEQYF
TRBV7-9	many	TRBJ2-7	CASSLRTVALGGEQYF
TRBV5-1	many	TRBJ1-1	CASSLQGASTEAFF
TRBV28	many	TRBJ2-7	CASSFRGIGNEQYF
TRBV29-1	-	TRBJ1-2	CSVGRGQGYGYTF
TRBV19	many	TRBJ1-5	CASSIGWGPQHF
TRBV6-5	few	TRBJ2-1	CASSTSGEQFF
TRBV2	many	TRBJ1-2	CASATGERGYTF
TRBV20-1	many	TRBJ1-5	CSARSGDQPQHF
TRBV2	many	TRBJ2-1	CASSSYVGRSSNEQFF
TRBV5-1	many	TRBJ2-2	CASSSGQADTGELFF